The sequence of this TCR beta chain was determined in a study of blood T cell repertoires in COVID-19. Study information: Samples came from the United States, Italy and Spain, spanning acute and convalescent COVID-19. PBMCs, B-cell-depleted T cells, or T cells provided the cDNA or gDNA that made up the material.

In the study's own analysis: The assay estimated nucleated cells by amplifying reference gene primers. This table comes from immunoSEQ multiplex PCR, and its TCRdb copy is limited to in-frame clones, with some not included. The D gene and trimming were derived from the DNA, and the V and J assignments and clone size from that table. The table lists some 150,000 clones, 70% to 90% of them singletons. Trimming cost V 5 bases and J 4 bases, with 9 bases left between them. CDR3 length: 13 amino acids. Germline V CDR1 and CDR2: SGHAT, FQNNGV. This clone was seen a handful of times. The sequenced sample consisted of peripheral blood. This TCR derives from a man aged 35 to 55 with acute or convalescent COVID-19. This chain connects TRBV11-2 to TRBJ1-3; D ambiguous. The CDR3 DNA is TGTGCCAGCAGCCCCTCGGGGGGAAACACCATATATTTT. Translated, it gives CASSPSGGNTIYF.